The sequence of this T cell receptor (beta chain) was determined in a study of T cells expressing NK-cell markers. Overall study findings and caveats: HCMV specificity of the expanded NKG2C+ T cell clones was not established. In several donors, dominant clonotypes made up about 25-65% of CD3+CD56-NKG2C+ cells. In more than 5 donors, dominant CD3+CD56+NKG2C+ clones formed about 1.0-7.5% of CD8+ cells.

Researchers built TCR beta cDNA using 5'RACE template switching with UMIs. Using the 5' RACE reads, TCRdb records one entry per CDR3 protein without DNA. The sample table sets out 130,000 to 150,000 distinct CDR3 sequences. This CDR3 spans 17 amino acids. Germline CDR1 is MNHNS and CDR2 is SASEGT. Concerning this clonotype itself: Its antigen is as yet unknown.

This sequence joins TRBV6-1 and TRBJ2-2; TCRdb indicates TRBD2, and absent DNA this call remains unverified. The origin of this receptor is a young man in good health. Material: blood T cells: a sorted CD56 or NKG2C T cell subset, CD4+ or CD8+ T cells, or bulk PBMC T cells (not recorded which). The CDR3 loop reads CASSATSGRGNTGELFF.